This T cell receptor beta chain was identified in a study of T cell changes during pregnancy in multiple sclerosis. Produced via immunoSEQ multiplex PCR; TCRdb's table is partial and in-frame only. Of some 110,000 clones listed, about 90% are singletons. CDR3 length equals 15 residues. With 8 bases clipped from V and 4 bases from J, the junction kept 6 bases outside the gene matches. Germline lookup yields CDR1 LNHDA and CDR2 SQIVND (reference sequence). Sequences were derived from peripheral blood, sampled in the third trimester of pregnancy. This receptor was taken from a female donor with multiple sclerosis, enrolled in a pregnancy study. The chain employs TRBV19 and TRBJ2-2, with 11 positions matching TRBD2. CDR3 in DNA: TGTGCCAGTGTTAGCGGGAGGGCAGGCACCGGGGAGCTGTTTTTT. It encodes CASVSGRAGTGELFF. The full variable domain, its missing parts supplied by reference TRBV19 and TRBJ2-2, is DGGITQSPKYLFRKEGQNVTLSCEQNLNHDAMYWYRQDPGQGLRLIYYSQIVNDFQKGDIAEGYSVSREKKESFPLTVTSAQKNPTAFYLCASVSGRAGTGELFFGEGSRLTVL.